This passage covers 28 T cell receptor beta chains from one sample sequenced in a study of CD8+ T cells in alopecia areata. Treatment denoted: oral pan-JAK inhibitor, 5-10 mg twice daily. cDNA serving as the sequencing template came from extracted, reverse transcribed RNA. Clones were sequenced by immunoSEQ multiplex PCR, and TCRdb holds only the in-frame ones, with some missing. The sample includes 90,000 to 100,000 clones, roughly 64% seen only once; the top ten take 15% to 18%. Sequenced here: CD8+ T cells sorted from blood, sampled at week 4, from a patient treated with tofacitinib. These receptors originate from a human donor with alopecia areata.

This rearrangement joins TRBV28 to TRBJ2-7; 8 nucleotides agree with TRBD1. CDR3 length equals 16 residues. CDR1 is MDHEN, CDR2 SYDVKM, per germline. The J segment lost 3 bases and the V segment lost 6 bases, leaving 13 bases of the junction unmatched. As DNA, the CDR3 is TGTGCCAGCAGCGAAAAGGTGGCAGGGGGCATCTACGAGCAGTACTTC. Encoded protein: CASSEKVAGGIYEQYF.

This clone appeared once. CDR3 sequence reads: CASSLEVGVIQETQYF. CDR3 in DNA: TGCGCCAGCAGCTTGGAAGTCGGAGTTATACAAGAGACCCAGTACTTC. The rearrangement links TRBV5-1 to TRBJ2-5; D unclear. The germline CDR1 and CDR2 sequences are SGHRS and YFSETQ. Trimming removed 0 bases at V and 2 bases at J, with 14 bases between. This CDR3 comprises 16 residues.

V usage is TRBV5-1 and J usage is TRBJ2-7; D tentatively fits TRBD1 or TRBD2 (5 bases each). The CDR3 is 14 amino acids. Germline assignment: CDR1 SGHRS and CDR2 YFSETQ. The V and J ends lost 0 bases and 5 bases respectively, with 12 bases between them. DNA for the CDR3: TGCGCCAGCAGCTTGGGTCAGGGAGTCAACGAGCAGTACTTC. Protein: CASSLGQGVNEQYF.

The gene calls are TRBV29-1 and TRBJ2-7, with TRBD2 as a possible D gene (5 bases). This CDR3 has 14 amino acids. Between the trimmed V and J ends, which lost 1 base and 1 base, there was a span of 11 bases. Germline V gives CDR1 SQVTM, CDR2 ANQGSEA. Written as DNA, the CDR3 is TGCAGCGTTGAAGCACGGCGGGCTTCCTACGAGCAGTACTTC. Protein sequence: CSVEARRASYEQYF.

The V gene is TRBV28, the J gene TRBJ2-7; D uncertain. CDR3 length: 11 amino acids. Germline V gives CDR1 MDHEN, CDR2 SYDVKM. Trimming removed 3 bases at V and 5 bases at J, with 5 bases between. CDR3 residues: CASSFGDEQYF. The CDR3 DNA reads TGTGCCAGCAGTTTCGGAGACGAGCAGTACTTC.

The genes are TRBV5-1 and TRBJ2-1, with D perhaps TRBD2 (6 bases). The CDR3 runs 15 residues. The ends were cut back, 2 bases at V and 6 bases at J, with 15 bases in the middle. Germline CDR1 SGHRS, CDR2 YFSETQ. Here the CDR3 reads CASSLFQTAGNEQFF. In nucleotides, the CDR3 is TGCGCCAGCAGCTTATTTCAGACAGCGGGCAATGAGCAGTTCTTC.

The rearrangement uses TRBV13 and TRBJ2-1; D remains unclear. The CDR3 sequence is 15 residues long. Germline loops: CDR1 PRHDT, CDR2 FYEKMQ (reference sequence). The V gene lost 3 bases and the J gene lost 4 bases, with 13 bases spanning the gap. The DNA of the CDR3 is TGTGCCAGCAGCTTCCGCAGTAACTCTTACAATGAGCAGTTCTTC. This translates into CASSFRSNSYNEQFF.

The rearrangement links TRBV28 to TRBJ1-1, with unresolved D. V was shortened by 9 bases and J by 2 bases, with 16 bases between the two germline ends. This CDR3 is 14 amino acids long. Per the germline V gene, CDR1 is MDHEN and CDR2 is SYDVKM. This chain's CDR3 is CASIRNGINTEAFF. DNA of the CDR3: TGTGCCAGTATAAGGAACGGCATAAACACTGAAGCTTTCTTT. Drawing the rest from reference TRBV28 and TRBJ1-1, the complete variable domain is DVKVTQSSRYLVKRTGEKVFLECVQDMDHENMFWYRQDPGLGLRLIYFSYDVKMKEKGDIPEGYSVSREKKERFSLILESASTNQTSMYLCASIRNGINTEAFFGQGTRLTVV.

The rearrangement links TRBV25-1 to TRBJ2-7, with 9 bases that match TRBD1. Germline V gene data show CDR1 as MGHDK and CDR2 as SYGVNS. The CDR3 spans 14 residues. J gave up 4 bases and V 1 base, and 2 bases lay outside the gene matches. The chain's CDR3 is CASSESDRGYEQYF. The CDR3 bases are TGTGCCAGCAGTGAATCGGACAGGGGTTACGAGCAGTACTTC.

On this clone itself: Different DNA sequences within this sample yield the same CDR3. The genes are TRBV19 and TRBJ2-7; 7 nucleotides agree with TRBD2. With 5 bases clipped from V and 1 base from J, the junction kept 2 bases outside the gene matches. Germline values: CDR1 LNHDA, CDR2 SQIVND (reference sequence). The CDR3 extends over 13 amino acids. In nucleotides, the CDR3 is TGTGCCAGTAGTCCGGGACTATCCTACGAGCAGTACTTC. This sequence encodes CASSPGLSYEQYF.

The J gene is TRBJ2-7, the V gene TRBV27, with 7 nucleotides matching TRBD1. The CDR3 runs 14 residues. V was pared by 5 bases and J by 7 bases, with 11 bases of the junction left unmatched. Germline CDR1 reads MNHEY; CDR2 reads SMNVEV (reference sequence). Here the CDR3 reads CASSQTGSTTEQYF. Here the CDR3 DNA reads TGTGCCAGCAGTCAGACAGGGAGTACTACGGAGCAGTACTTC.

CDR3 bases: TGTGCCAGCAGCCGGGGACCGGGGGCAAGAGAGACCCAGTACTTC. Residues: CASSRGPGARETQYF. The gene calls are TRBV6-5 and TRBJ2-5; D is tentatively TRBD1 or TRBD2 (6 bases each). V lost 6 bases and J 4 bases, leaving 18 bases between the germline ends. This CDR3 is 15 amino acids long. CDR1 is MNHEY and CDR2 is SVGAGI in the germline V gene.

This rearrangement joins TRBV29-1 to TRBJ2-3, with 8 bases lining up with TRBD2. Germline V gives CDR1 SQVTM, CDR2 ANQGSEA. V lost 6 bases, J lost 5 bases, and 13 bases stayed unmatched. The length of the CDR3 is 15 residues. The CDR3 loop is CSVGTGGPVLDTQYF. The DNA for the CDR3 is TGCAGCGTGGGGACGGGAGGGCCTGTTTTAGATACGCAGTATTTT.

The V gene is TRBV29-1, the J gene TRBJ2-3; no clear D. Germline lookup yields CDR1 SQVTM and CDR2 ANQGSEA. V lost 7 bases to trimming and J lost 0 bases, with 17 bases between them. The CDR3 covers 15 residues. The DNA of the CDR3 is TGCAGCGCCTCAGAGGATGCCCATAGCACAGATACGCAGTATTTT. This encodes CSASEDAHSTDTQYF.

The chain recombines TRBV27 with TRBJ2-6; D is possibly TRBD1 (6 bases). The CDR3 covers 14 residues. Per germline, CDR1 MNHEY and CDR2 SMNVEV (reference sequence). V was pared by 6 bases and J by 9 bases, with 15 bases between. The CDR3, as DNA: TGTGCCAGCAGCCCCTCCCGGGACATCAACGTCCTGACTTTC. Translated, it gives CASSPSRDINVLTF.

The gene calls are TRBV9 and TRBJ2-1, with 10 positions matching TRBD2. With 4 bases clipped from V and 3 bases from J, the junction kept 10 bases outside the gene matches. The CDR3 length is 17 residues. Germline loops: CDR1 SGDLS, CDR2 YYNGEE. The CDR3 DNA sequence: TGTGCCAGCAGCAAAGGGACTAGCGAGACTCTCTACAATGAGCAGTTCTTC. Its protein is CASSKGTSETLYNEQFF.

This clone has only a few counts. The chain links TRBV5-6 to TRBJ2-6; weak D call: TRBD2 (6 bases). Deletions cut 2 bases from V and 9 bases from J, with 9 bases between. Per germline, CDR1 SGHDT and CDR2 YYEEEE. The CDR3 is made up of 13 amino acids. CDR3 residues: CASSFWGGNVLTF. CDR3 DNA sequence: TGTGCCAGCAGCTTTTGGGGAGGCAACGTCCTGACTTTC.

The V gene is TRBV19, the J gene TRBJ1-5; D gene unclear. Germline V lookup: CDR1 LNHDA, CDR2 SQIVND (reference sequence). The CDR3 is 14 residues long. The V gene lost 2 bases and the J gene lost 5 bases, with 10 bases spanning the gap. The CDR3 DNA sequence: TGTGCCAGTAGTATATCCCGGGTTGATCAGCCCCAGCATTTT. Protein product: CASSISRVDQPQHF.

The genes are TRBV29-1 and TRBJ1-2; tentative D call: TRBD1 (6 bases). The CDR3 length is 13 residues. Trimming removed 3 bases at V and 4 bases at J, with 12 bases between. The germline gives CDR1 SQVTM, CDR2 ANQGSEA. In DNA, the CDR3 is TGCAGCGTTGAGGGACATTCCGGCTATGGCTACACCTTC. Its protein product is CSVEGHSGYGYTF.

The J gene is TRBJ2-4, the V gene TRBV13, with 12 bases identical to TRBD2. The germline V gene encodes CDR1 PRHDT and CDR2 FYEKMQ (reference sequence). With V trimmed by 4 bases and J by 4 bases, 5 bases remained unmatched. This CDR3 is 16 amino acids long. The CDR3 here is CASSSPTSGGKNIQYF. The DNA for the CDR3 is TGTGCCAGCAGCTCCCCGACTAGCGGGGGAAAAAACATTCAGTACTTC.

For the CDR3, the DNA is TGTGCCAGCAGCAGCGGGAGGGCCCTCGACGCCTACAATGAGCAGTTCTTC. Translated, it gives CASSSGRALDAYNEQFF. The chain links TRBV7-3 to TRBJ2-1; 10 bases fit TRBD2. CDR3 length: 17 residues. Trimming removed 5 bases from V and 2 bases from J; junction bases left unmatched: 9. Germline CDR1 is SGHTA and CDR2 is FQGTGA.

The rearrangement links TRBV4-1 to TRBJ2-7; D is uncertain. The CDR3 is 14 residues long. Germline V gene sequence: CDR1 MGHRA, CDR2 YSYEKL. Trimming left V 3 bases short and J 2 bases short, with 11 bases between. The CDR3 is CASSHPSNAYEQYF. CDR3 DNA sequence: TGCGCCAGCAGCCATCCCAGTAATGCCTACGAGCAGTACTTC.

The chain links TRBV29-1 to TRBJ1-1, with a weak D call TRBD1 (5 bases). Deletions cut 7 bases from V and 6 bases from J, with 27 bases between. The CDR3 extends over 16 amino acids. The germline V gene encodes CDR1 SQVTM and CDR2 ANQGSEA. The CDR3 here is CSAWVGDVGLNSEAFF. The CDR3 region has the DNA TGCAGCGCTTGGGTGGGGGACGTAGGACTCAATTCTGAAGCTTTCTTT.

Concerning this clone: This same CDR3 is encoded by further DNA sequences in the sample. The gene calls are TRBV7-6 and TRBJ2-5; 7 bases map to TRBD1. Per the germline V gene, CDR1 is SGHVS and CDR2 is FNYEAQ. After removal of 3 bases from V and 2 bases from J, the junction contained 3 bases not matched to a gene. This CDR3 comprises 14 residues. Here the CDR3 DNA reads TGTGCCAGCAGCTTGGACAGGTCACAAGAGACCCAGTACTTC. Amino acid sequence: CASSLDRSQETQYF.

This clone was counted between two and nine times. V gene TRBV30 combines with J gene TRBJ2-1; possible D gene TRBD2, 6 bases. Germline CDR1 and CDR2: GTSNPN and SVGIG (reference sequence). The CDR3 sequence is 13 residues long. V lost 4 bases and J 8 bases, leaving 15 bases between the germline ends. This CDR3 is CAWTTGERDEQFF. DNA for the CDR3: TGTGCCTGGACCACCGGAGAGCGGGATGAGCAGTTCTTC.

Notes on this clone: One junction end disagrees with the germline gene, perhaps due to a read error. This sequence joins TRBV7-9 and TRBJ1-1; D gene uncertain. This CDR3 contains 14 residues. In germline, CDR1 is SEHNR, CDR2 FQNEAQ (reference sequence). The CDR3, as DNA: TGTGCCAGCAGCCTAGCGGCGGGGAACACTGAAGCTTTCTTT. Translation gives CASSLAAGNTEAFF.

The rearrangement links TRBV20-1 to TRBJ1-3; D not certain. The germline CDR1 and CDR2 sequences are DFQATT and SNEGSKA (reference sequence). The CDR3 length is 11 residues. Trimming pared 3 bases from V and 6 bases from J, leaving 6 bases between. CDR3 coding DNA: TGCAGTGCTAGCGGGGAAAACACCATATATTTT. Protein product: CSASGENTIYF.

In this sample, this clone turned up a few times. The CDR3 loop is CASSLRGALYEQYF. For the CDR3, the DNA is TGTGCCAGCAGCTTACGGGGGGCGCTCTACGAGCAGTACTTC. This rearrangement joins TRBV7-2 to TRBJ2-7, with a possible D match to TRBD2 (7 bases). The germline gives CDR1 SGHTA, CDR2 FQGNSA. CDR3 length: 14 residues. Trimming stripped 2 bases from V and 3 bases from J, with 11 bases between.